The count of the clone carrying this TCR beta chain is one. The antigen is undetermined. The CDR3 extends over 17 amino acids. The germline V gene has CDR1 PRHDT and CDR2 FYEKMQ (reference sequence). V was trimmed by 0 bases and J by 1 base, leaving 13 bases between them. In the naive CD8 group, cells lacked CD45RO and were positively selected for CCR7, so terminally differentiated effector memory CD45RA+ cells were left out. TCRdb's table, derived via immunoSEQ multiplex PCR, lists solely in-frame clones and lacks some. Here the sample spans more than 600,000 clones, 92% being singletons. This specimen comes from a study of shared clonotypes between healthy human individuals. Background on the study: CD4 naive and memory got three plates each, CD8 naive two, CD8 memory one.

Study-wide results and caveats: Sampling covered blood only; tissue repertoires likely differ.

This TCR was recovered from a man younger than 40 in good health. Sequenced input: naive CD8+ T cells sorted from blood. The chain joins TRBV13 to TRBJ2-1; TRBD1 or TRBD2 may be the D gene (5 bases each). The CDR3 loop is CASSLGLGESSYNEQFF. The CDR3 DNA sequence: TGTGCCAGCAGCTTAGGCCTAGGGGAGTCGTCCTACAATGAGCAGTTCTTC.